Listed here are 22 T cell receptor beta chains from one sample, sequenced in a study of cytomegalovirus exposure and HLA in healthy donors. PCR amplification relied on 60 Vbeta primers (plus 13 Jbeta primers). The data were produced by immunoSEQ multiplex PCR, yet TCRdb's version contains in-frame clones alone and is incomplete. The sample has about 96,000 clones, 65% to 75% seen once. The sequenced material came from PBMCs. The receptors were gathered from a female donor in good health and CMV-seropositive.

The J gene is TRBJ2-1, the V gene TRBV6-1; tentatively, D is TRBD2 (5 bases). The ends were cut back, 6 bases at V and 3 bases at J, with 15 bases in the middle. This CDR3 has 15 amino acids. In germline, CDR1 is MNHNS, CDR2 SASEGT. The CDR3 is CASSPAAEGYNEQFF. As DNA, the CDR3 is TGTGCCAGCAGCCCCGCCGCCGAGGGCTACAATGAGCAGTTCTTC.

The chain combines TRBV11-2 with TRBJ2-3, with a weak D call TRBD1 (6 bases). The CDR3 length is 13 residues. V lost 5 bases and J 8 bases, leaving 14 bases between the germline ends. CDR1 and CDR2 from the germline V gene are SGHAT and FQNNGV. In DNA, the CDR3 is TGTGCCAGCAGCCTAAGGACAGCCTCTACGCAGTATTTT. Translation gives CASSLRTASTQYF. The whole variable domain, filled in from reference TRBV11-2 and TRBJ2-3, reads EAGVAQSPRYKIIEKRQSVAFWCNPISGHATLYWYQQILGQGPKLLIQFQNNGVVDDSQLPKDRFSAERLKGVDSTLKIQPAKLEDSAVYLCASSLRTASTQYFGPGTRLTVL.

The chain combines TRBV25-1 with TRBJ2-1; the match to TRBD2 covers 10 bases. J gave up 14 bases and V 3 bases, and 7 bases lay outside the gene matches. The germline gives CDR1 MGHDK, CDR2 SYGVNS. There are 13 residues in the CDR3. Here the CDR3 reads CASSDLSGGAEFF. Here the CDR3 DNA reads TGTGCCAGCAGTGACCTAAGCGGGGGGGCGGAGTTCTTC.

The V gene is TRBV30, the J gene TRBJ2-5; a possible D gene is TRBD2 (6 bases). This CDR3 spans 14 amino acids. The ends were cut back, 1 base at V and 1 base at J, with 10 bases in the middle. The V gene's germline CDR1 is GTSNPN and CDR2 SVGIG (reference sequence). The CDR3: CAWSEGGSQETQYF. The CDR3 DNA reads as TGTGCCTGGAGTGAGGGAGGCAGCCAAGAGACCCAGTACTTC. The full variable domain, rest sourced from reference TRBV30 and TRBJ2-5, is SQTIHQWPATLVQPVGSPLSLECTVEGTSNPNLYWYRQAAGRGLQLLFYSVGIGQISSEVPQNLSASRPQDRQFILSSKKLLLSDSGFYLCAWSEGGSQETQYFGPGTRLLVL.

This clone was found a few times. The genes are TRBV5-1 and TRBJ2-5; TRBD2 aligns across 11 bases. Germline V gene sequence: CDR1 SGHRS, CDR2 YFSETQ. The V segment lost 0 bases and the J segment 5 bases; nucleotides outside the gene matches: 6. The length of the CDR3 is 16 residues. CDR3 nucleotide sequence: TGCGCCAGCAGCTTGGTACTAGCGGGAGTCCGGGAGACCCAGTACTTC. This codes for CASSLVLAGVRETQYF. The entire variable domain, with the rest obtained from reference TRBV5-1 and TRBJ2-5, is as follows: KAGVTQTPRYLIKTRGQQVTLSCSPISGHRSVSWYQQTPGQGLQFLFEYFSETQRNKGNFPGRFSGRQFSNSRSEMNVSTLELGDSALYLCASSLVLAGVRETQYFGPGTRLLVL.

The chain joins TRBV5-6 to TRBJ2-1, with a tentative D call TRBD1 (6 bases). CDR1 and CDR2 (germline): SGHDT, YYEEEE. This CDR3 spans 16 amino acids. The ends were cut back, 4 bases at V and 0 bases at J, with 14 bases in the middle. This CDR3 is CASSGAGESSYNEQFF. In nucleotides, the CDR3 is TGTGCCAGCAGCGGAGCAGGGGAAAGCTCCTACAATGAGCAGTTCTTC.

J is TRBJ2-5 and V is TRBV7-9; 10 bases align to TRBD1. The CDR3 length is 17 residues. The germline gives CDR1 SEHNR, CDR2 FQNEAQ (reference sequence). V lost 5 bases to trimming and J lost 1 base; unmatched junction nucleotides: 10. The CDR3 loop reads CASSSGTGAPLQETQYF. The DNA for the CDR3 is TGTGCCAGCAGCAGCGGGACAGGGGCGCCCCTCCAAGAGACCCAGTACTTC.

The chain has TRBV5-1 and TRBJ1-4; D uncertain. The V and J ends lost 5 bases and 7 bases respectively, with 9 bases between them. Germline CDR1 and CDR2: SGHRS and YFSETQ. The CDR3 has 12 amino acids. DNA for the CDR3: TGCGCCAGCAGGGCGCACAGTGAAAAACTGTTTTTT. This translates into CASRAHSEKLFF.

The genes are TRBV2 and TRBJ1-1; TRBD1 agrees at 10 bases. Trimming cost V 2 bases and J 4 bases; bases outside gene matches: 7. CDR3 length: 16 residues. Germline V CDR1 and CDR2: SNHLY, FYNNEI. CDR3: CASSEPGQGRGTEAFF. The CDR3 DNA reads TGTGCCAGCAGTGAACCGGGACAGGGGAGAGGCACTGAAGCTTTCTTT. Together with reference TRBV2 and TRBJ1-1, the CDR3 gives the full variable domain: EPEVTQTPSHQVTQMGQEVILRCVPISNHLYFYWYRQILGQKVEFLVSFYNNEISEKSEIFDDQFSVERPDGSNFTLKIRSTKLEDSAMYFCASSEPGQGRGTEAFFGQGTRLTVV.

The chain uses TRBV5-1 and TRBJ1-2; D may be TRBD1 (6 bases). The length of the CDR3 is 13 residues. CDR1 SGHRS and CDR2 YFSETQ come from the germline V gene. V gave up 4 bases and J gave up 3 bases, with 10 bases separating them. Here the CDR3 DNA reads TGCGCCAGCAGCGAACAGGGTGACTATGGCTACACCTTC. Protein: CASSEQGDYGYTF.

The chain has TRBV18 and TRBJ1-5, with TRBD1 matching 10 bases. The CDR3 has 17 residues. V lost 3 bases, J lost 9 bases, and 14 bases stayed unmatched. Per the germline V gene, CDR1 is KGHSH and CDR2 is LQKENI. The CDR3 region is CASSPSTGQGVRRPQHF. The CDR3 region has the DNA TGTGCCAGCTCACCCAGCACCGGACAGGGGGTTCGGCGGCCCCAGCATTTT.

This clone was seen only once. This chain links TRBV9 with TRBJ2-3; 7 bases agree with TRBD1. V shed 4 bases and J 1 base; nucleotides not matched to a gene: 9. CDR1 SGDLS and CDR2 YYNGEE come from the germline V gene. The CDR3 totals 16 residues. CDR3 DNA: TGTGCCAGCAGCACCAATACAGGGGCCGGCACAGATACGCAGTATTTT. Its protein is CASSTNTGAGTDTQYF.

The chain couples TRBV6-5 to TRBJ2-3; no firm D call. Trimming removed 5 bases at V and 10 bases at J, with 13 bases between. The V gene's germline CDR1 is MNHEY and CDR2 SVGAGI. This CDR3 has 12 amino acids. For the CDR3, the DNA is TGTGCCAGCAGTACGACTCCTAGACCGCAGTATTTT. This sequence encodes CASSTTPRPQYF.

The chain is built from TRBV7-9 and TRBJ1-2; D is perhaps TRBD1 (5 bases). This CDR3 has 14 residues. The V gene's germline CDR1 is SEHNR and CDR2 FQNEAQ (reference sequence). V was trimmed by 2 bases and J by 2 bases, leaving 9 bases between them. CDR3 in amino acids: CASSLFDSNYGYTF. The CDR3 nucleotides read TGTGCCAGCAGCTTATTCGACAGCAACTATGGCTACACCTTC. Full variable domain (rest looked up from reference TRBV7-9 and TRBJ1-2): DTGVSQNPRHKITKRGQNVTFRCDPISEHNRLYWYRQTLGQGPEFLTYFQNEAQLEKSRLLSDRFSAERPKGSFSTLEIQRTEQGDSAMYLCASSLFDSNYGYTFGSGTRLTVV.

This clone is a singleton in its sample. The chain recombines TRBV28 with TRBJ1-1; possibly TRBD1 for D (5 bases). Trimming took off 3 bases at V and 0 bases at J, with 8 bases between the two ends. Per germline, CDR1 MDHEN and CDR2 SYDVKM. This CDR3 region has 14 residues. For the CDR3, the DNA is TGTGCCAGCAGTTTGTTGACAGTGAACACTGAAGCTTTCTTT. Translating it yields CASSLLTVNTEAFF.

This chain links TRBV7-5 with TRBJ2-3; the tabulated D call, TRBD2, remains unverified against the DNA. TRBV7-5 is an annotated pseudogene. There are 16 residues in the CDR3. In nucleotides, the CDR3 is TGTGCCAGAAGCTTAGTGGTAGCGGGAGATCGGGATACGCAGTATTTT. This translates into CARSLVVAGDRDTQYF.

V and J are TRBV2 and TRBJ2-5, with 9 bases aligning to TRBD2. This CDR3 spans 17 amino acids. Germline V gives CDR1 SNHLY, CDR2 FYNNEI. Losses at the gene ends were 5 bases for V and 0 bases for J; bases not matched to a gene: 10. For the CDR3, the DNA is TGTGCCAGCAGTCCCGGACTAGCGCATGAATACCAAGAGACCCAGTACTTC. Translation: CASSPGLAHEYQETQYF.

The chain recombines TRBV28 with TRBJ2-3; D possibly corresponds to TRBD2 (6 bases). CDR3 length equals 15 residues. V was clipped by 5 bases and J by 2 bases, with 14 bases between them. Germline-derived CDR1 and CDR2 are MDHEN and SYDVKM. The CDR3 region has the DNA TGTGCCAGCAGTCTAAGCGGGTCACCCACAGATACGCAGTATTTT. Translating gives CASSLSGSPTDTQYF. Combining the CDR3 with reference TRBV28 and TRBJ2-3 gives the whole variable domain DVKVTQSSRYLVKRTGEKVFLECVQDMDHENMFWYRQDPGLGLRLIYFSYDVKMKEKGDIPEGYSVSREKKERFSLILESASTNQTSMYLCASSLSGSPTDTQYFGPGTRLTVL.

This clone was counted a few times. The chain uses TRBV11-2 and TRBJ2-5, with 9 bases fitting TRBD2. The CDR3 is made up of 14 amino acids. Germline-derived CDR1 and CDR2 are SGHAT and FQNNGV. Trimming cost V 3 bases and J 6 bases; bases outside gene matches: 5. CDR3 sequence: CASSFGGGAKTQYF. DNA for the CDR3: TGTGCCAGCAGCTTCGGCGGGGGGGCAAAGACCCAGTACTTC.

DNA of the CDR3: TGTGCCACCTCAATTCGGCGGGAGGTATCCGGGGAGCTGTTTTTT. The encoded protein is CATSIRREVSGELFF. The chain recombines TRBV7-8 with TRBJ2-2, with 8 bases identical to TRBD2. With V trimmed by 10 bases and J by 6 bases, 13 bases remained unmatched. In germline, CDR1 is SGHVS, CDR2 FQNEAQ. The CDR3 is 15 amino acids.

The V gene is TRBV2, the J gene TRBJ1-1; maybe TRBD1 (5 bases). V lost 4 bases to trimming and J lost 3 bases, with 12 bases between them. The germline CDR1 and CDR2 sequences are SNHLY and FYNNEI. CDR3 size: 14 residues. The CDR3 protein is CASSVQGGDTEAFF. DNA of the CDR3: TGTGCCAGCAGTGTTCAGGGCGGCGACACTGAAGCTTTCTTT.

The rearrangement uses TRBV21-1 and TRBJ2-2; the DNA was not compared with TRBD1, the D call given in the table. TRBV21-1 is a pseudogene locus. The CDR3 length is 15 residues. CDR3 nucleotide sequence: TGTGCCAGCAGCAATGTTGGGGGCGAGACCGGGGAGCTGTTTTTT. Its translation is CASSNVGGETGELFF.